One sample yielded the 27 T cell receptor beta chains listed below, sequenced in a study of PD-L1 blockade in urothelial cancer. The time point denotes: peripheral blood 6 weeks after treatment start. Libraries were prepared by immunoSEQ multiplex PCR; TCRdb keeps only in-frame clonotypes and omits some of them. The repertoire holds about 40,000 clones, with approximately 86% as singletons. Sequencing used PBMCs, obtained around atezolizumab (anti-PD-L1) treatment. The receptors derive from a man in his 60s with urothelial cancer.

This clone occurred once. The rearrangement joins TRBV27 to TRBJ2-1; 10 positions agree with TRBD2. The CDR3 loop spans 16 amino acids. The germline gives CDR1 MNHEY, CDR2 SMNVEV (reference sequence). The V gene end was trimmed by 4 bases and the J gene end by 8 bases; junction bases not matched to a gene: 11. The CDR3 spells CASSYLSSGRSDEQFF. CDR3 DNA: TGTGCCAGCAGTTACCTGAGTAGCGGGAGGTCGGATGAGCAGTTCTTC.

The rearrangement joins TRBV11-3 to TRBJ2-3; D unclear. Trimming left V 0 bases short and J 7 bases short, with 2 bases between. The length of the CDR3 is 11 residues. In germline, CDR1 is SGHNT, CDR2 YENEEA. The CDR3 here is CASSLDNTQYF. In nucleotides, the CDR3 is TGTGCCAGCAGCTTAGATAATACGCAGTATTTT.

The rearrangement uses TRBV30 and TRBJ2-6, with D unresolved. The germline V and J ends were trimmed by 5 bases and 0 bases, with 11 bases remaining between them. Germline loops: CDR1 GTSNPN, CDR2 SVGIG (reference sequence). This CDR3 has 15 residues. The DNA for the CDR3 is TGTGCCTGGGCTGGTTACAGCTCTGGGGCCAACGTCCTGACTTTC. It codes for CAWAGYSSGANVLTF.

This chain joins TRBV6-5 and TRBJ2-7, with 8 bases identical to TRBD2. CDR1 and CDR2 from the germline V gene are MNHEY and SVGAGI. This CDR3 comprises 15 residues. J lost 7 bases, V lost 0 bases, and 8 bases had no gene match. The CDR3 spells CASSYSVSGGEEQYF. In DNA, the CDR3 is TGTGCCAGCAGTTACTCAGTCAGCGGGGGAGAGGAGCAGTACTTC.

The CDR3 loop is CASSSQRETQYF. The CDR3, as DNA: TGTGCCAGCAGTTCGCAGAGGGAGACCCAGTACTTC. The gene calls are TRBV6-6 and TRBJ2-5; D is uncertain. The CDR3 has 12 amino acids. The V and J ends lost 4 bases and 5 bases respectively, with 8 bases between them. Germline V gives CDR1 MNHNY, CDR2 SVGAGI (reference sequence).

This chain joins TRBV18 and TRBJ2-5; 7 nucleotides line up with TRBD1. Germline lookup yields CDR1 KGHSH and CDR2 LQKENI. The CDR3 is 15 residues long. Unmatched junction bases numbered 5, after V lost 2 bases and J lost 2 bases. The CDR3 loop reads CASSPLDRKQETQYF. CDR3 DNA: TGTGCCAGCTCACCATTGGACAGGAAACAAGAGACCCAGTACTTC.

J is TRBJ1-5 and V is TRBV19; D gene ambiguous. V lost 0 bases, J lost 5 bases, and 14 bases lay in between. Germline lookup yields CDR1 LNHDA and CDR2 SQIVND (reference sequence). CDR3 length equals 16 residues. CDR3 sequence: CASSIDGEVGDQPQHF. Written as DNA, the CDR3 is TGTGCCAGTAGTATAGATGGGGAGGTTGGGGATCAGCCCCAGCATTTT.

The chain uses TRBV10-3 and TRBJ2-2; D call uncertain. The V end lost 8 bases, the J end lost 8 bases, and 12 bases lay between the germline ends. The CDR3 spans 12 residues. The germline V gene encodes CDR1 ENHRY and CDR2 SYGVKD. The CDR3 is CAIGIILGELFF. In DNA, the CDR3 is TGTGCCATCGGCATAATCTTGGGGGAGCTGTTTTTT.

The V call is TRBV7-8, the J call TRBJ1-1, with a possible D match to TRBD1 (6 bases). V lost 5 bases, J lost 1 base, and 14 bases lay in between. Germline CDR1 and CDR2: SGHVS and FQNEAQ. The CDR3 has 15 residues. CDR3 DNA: TGTGCCAGCAGCCCCATAGGGGGTCGGAACACTGAAGCTTTCTTT. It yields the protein CASSPIGGRNTEAFF.

CDR3 DNA: TGCGCCAGCAGCCTGGAGACTACTCGCTCCACTGAAGCTTTCTTT. Protein product: CASSLETTRSTEAFF. The rearrangement joins TRBV5-1 to TRBJ1-1; D not certain. Trimming left V 4 bases short and J 4 bases short, with 17 bases between. Germline CDR1 is SGHRS and CDR2 is YFSETQ. CDR3 length equals 15 residues.

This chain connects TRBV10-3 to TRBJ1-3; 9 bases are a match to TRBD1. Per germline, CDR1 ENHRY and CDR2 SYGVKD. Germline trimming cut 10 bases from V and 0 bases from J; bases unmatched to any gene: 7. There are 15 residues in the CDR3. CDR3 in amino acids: CATGTGTFSGNTIYF. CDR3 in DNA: TGTGCCACAGGGACAGGGACGTTCTCTGGAAACACCATATATTTT.

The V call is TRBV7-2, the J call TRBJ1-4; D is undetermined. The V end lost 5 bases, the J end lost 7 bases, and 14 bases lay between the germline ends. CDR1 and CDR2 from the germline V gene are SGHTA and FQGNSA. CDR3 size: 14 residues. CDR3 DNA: TGTGCCAGCAGCCCCCCGGGGTTGGGTGAAAAACTGTTTTTT. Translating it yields CASSPPGLGEKLFF.

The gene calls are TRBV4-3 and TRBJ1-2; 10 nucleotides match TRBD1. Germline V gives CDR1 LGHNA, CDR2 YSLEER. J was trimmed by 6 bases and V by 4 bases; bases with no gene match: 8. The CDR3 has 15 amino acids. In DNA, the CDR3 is TGCGCCAGCAGCCCCCAGACAGGGGGCGTCGATGGCTACACCTTC. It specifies CASSPQTGGVDGYTF.

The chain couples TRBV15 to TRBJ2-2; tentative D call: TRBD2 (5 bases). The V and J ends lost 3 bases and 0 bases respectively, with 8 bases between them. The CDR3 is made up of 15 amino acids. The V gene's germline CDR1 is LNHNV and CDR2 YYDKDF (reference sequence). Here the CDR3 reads CATSSGLTNTGELFF. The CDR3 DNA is TGTGCCACCAGCAGCGGACTGACGAACACCGGGGAGCTGTTTTTT.

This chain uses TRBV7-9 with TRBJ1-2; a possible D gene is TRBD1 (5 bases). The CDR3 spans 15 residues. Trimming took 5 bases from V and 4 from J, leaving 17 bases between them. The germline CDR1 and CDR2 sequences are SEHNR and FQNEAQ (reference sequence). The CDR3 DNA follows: TGTGCCAGCAGCACTCAGGGTACGATCGCCTATGGCTACACCTTC. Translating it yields CASSTQGTIAYGYTF.

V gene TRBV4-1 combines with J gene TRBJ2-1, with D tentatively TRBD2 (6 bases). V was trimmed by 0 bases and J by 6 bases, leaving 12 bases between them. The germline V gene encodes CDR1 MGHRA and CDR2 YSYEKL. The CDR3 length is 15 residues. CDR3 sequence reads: CASSQDRIGGNEQFF. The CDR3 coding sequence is TGCGCCAGCAGCCAAGATCGAATCGGGGGCAATGAGCAGTTCTTC.

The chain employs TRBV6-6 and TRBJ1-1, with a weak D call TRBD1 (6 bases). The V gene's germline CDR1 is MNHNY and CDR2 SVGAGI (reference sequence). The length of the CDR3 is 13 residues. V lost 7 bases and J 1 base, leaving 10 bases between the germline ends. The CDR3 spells CASKTGQNTEAFF. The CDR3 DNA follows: TGTGCCAGCAAAACAGGGCAGAACACTGAAGCTTTCTTT.

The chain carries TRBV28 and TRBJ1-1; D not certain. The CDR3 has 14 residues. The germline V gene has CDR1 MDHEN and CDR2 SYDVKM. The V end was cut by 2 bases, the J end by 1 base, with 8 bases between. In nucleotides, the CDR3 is TGTGCCAGCAGTTTACTCCCGGGGAACACTGAAGCTTTCTTT. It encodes CASSLLPGNTEAFF.

The CDR3 here is CASRGGTVSDSNQPQHF. DNA of the CDR3: TGTGCCAGTAGGGGAGGGACCGTATCCGATAGCAATCAGCCCCAGCATTTT. The genes are TRBV19 and TRBJ1-5, with TRBD1 as a possible D gene (5 bases). Deletions cut 6 bases from V and 0 bases from J, with 18 bases between. The CDR3 extends over 17 amino acids. The germline CDR1 and CDR2 sequences are LNHDA and SQIVND (reference sequence).

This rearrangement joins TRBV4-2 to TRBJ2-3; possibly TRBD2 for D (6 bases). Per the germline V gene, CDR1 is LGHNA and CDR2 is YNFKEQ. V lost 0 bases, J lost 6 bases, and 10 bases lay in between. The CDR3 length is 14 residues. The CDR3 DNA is TGTGCCAGCAGCCAAGACGGTGGAGGGGATACGCAGTATTTT. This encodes CASSQDGGGDTQYF.

CDR3 region: CAWITGGRGGYTF. CDR3 DNA sequence: TGTGCCTGGATCACAGGGGGACGAGGTGGCTACACCTTC. V usage is TRBV30 and J usage is TRBJ1-2, with 8 bases lining up with TRBD1. Trimming cost V 4 bases and J 7 bases; bases outside gene matches: 8. The CDR3 extends over 13 amino acids. Germline-derived CDR1 and CDR2 are GTSNPN and SVGIG (reference sequence).

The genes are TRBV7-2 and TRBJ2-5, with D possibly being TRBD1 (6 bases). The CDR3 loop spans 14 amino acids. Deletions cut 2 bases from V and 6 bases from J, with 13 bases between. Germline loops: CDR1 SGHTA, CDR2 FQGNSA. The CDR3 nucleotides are TGTGCCAGCAGCTTAACAGGGAGTGTGAAGACCCAGTACTTC. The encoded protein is CASSLTGSVKTQYF.

The CDR3 bases are TGTGCCAGCAGCAACCAGGCCATAACTTTCTTT. Its protein product is CASSNQAITFF. The rearrangement joins TRBV11-3 to TRBJ1-1; D is unresolved. Germline CDR1 and CDR2: SGHNT and YENEEA. The CDR3 spans 11 residues. V lost 5 bases and J lost 12, with 13 bases in between.

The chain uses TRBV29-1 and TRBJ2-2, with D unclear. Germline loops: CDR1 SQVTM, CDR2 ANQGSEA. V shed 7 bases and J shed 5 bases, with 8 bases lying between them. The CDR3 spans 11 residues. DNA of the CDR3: TGCAGCGGCGGCTCGACCGGGGAGCTGTTTTTT. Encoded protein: CSGGSTGELFF.

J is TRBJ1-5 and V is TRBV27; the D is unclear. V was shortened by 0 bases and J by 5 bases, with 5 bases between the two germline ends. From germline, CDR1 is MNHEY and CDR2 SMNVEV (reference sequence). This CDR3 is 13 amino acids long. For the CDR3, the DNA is TGTGCCAGCAGTTTATCCCGTTATCAGCCCCAGCATTTT. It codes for CASSLSRYQPQHF.

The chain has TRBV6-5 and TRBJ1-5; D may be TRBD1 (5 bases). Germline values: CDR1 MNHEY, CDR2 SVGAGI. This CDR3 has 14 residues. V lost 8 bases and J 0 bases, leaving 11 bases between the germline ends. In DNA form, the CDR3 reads TGTGCCAGCCAGGGCAGCAGTAGCAATCAGCCCCAGCATTTT. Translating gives CASQGSSSNQPQHF.

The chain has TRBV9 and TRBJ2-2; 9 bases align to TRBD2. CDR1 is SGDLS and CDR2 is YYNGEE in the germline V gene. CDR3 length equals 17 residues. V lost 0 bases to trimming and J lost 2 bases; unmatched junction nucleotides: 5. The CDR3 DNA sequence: TGTGCCAGCAGCGTAGGCGGGGGGGCCCTCAACACCGGGGAGCTGTTTTTT. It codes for CASSVGGGALNTGELFF.